This TCR beta chain appears in the sequencing data of a study of blood T cell repertoires in COVID-19. On the study more broadly: The cDNA or gDNA used as material had been derived from T cells, B-cell-depleted T cells, or PBMCs.

Authors' data handling: How many nucleated cells were present was estimated from reference gene primer amplification. The protocol was immunoSEQ multiplex PCR, while the TCRdb copy is restricted to in-frame clones and leaves out a portion. V and J calls and clone size are those listed in that table; D and trimming were worked out from the DNA. This sample yields some 350,000 clones, of which 85% to 90% are seen a single time; 2.5% to 3.5% belongs to the top ten. The trim removed 4 bases at V and 5 bases at J, leaving 12 bases unmatched. The CDR3 is 18 amino acids. The germline gives CDR1 SGHRS, CDR2 YFSETQ.

The chain carries TRBV5-1 and TRBJ2-2, with 12 bases lining up with TRBD2. What was sequenced was peripheral blood. This sequence was found in a human donor in a cohort sampled during active COVID-19. CDR3 region: CASSQNAGLAGGTGELFF. CDR3 nucleotides: TGCGCCAGCAGCCAAAACGCGGGACTAGCGGGTGGAACCGGGGAGCTGTTTTTT.